The 28 T cell receptor beta chains below were found in one sample sequenced in a study of human T cells and chemical hapten exposure. Time point indicated: patch test 1, 2 weeks after DPC sensitization. Treatment reported: therapeutic diphenylcyclopropenone sensitization with weekly scalp DPC. TCRdb re-derived calls from the RACE reads in MiXCR, one entry per CDR3 protein. The sample holds approximately 350,000 distinct CDR3 sequences, roughly 6.9% seen once. Sequenced here: whole blood, sampled in connection with sensitization to the hapten diphenylcyclopropenone (DPC). Receptor source: a woman aged 18 to 35 with alopecia areata. Some clones in this sample may be carry-over from other donors' samples.

This clonotype has more than one count but fewer than ten. This rearrangement joins TRBV2 to TRBJ1-4; possible D gene TRBD1, 6 bases. Trimming stripped 4 bases from V and 8 bases from J, with 11 bases between. Germline CDR1 and CDR2: SNHLY and FYNNEI. This CDR3 comprises 13 residues. The CDR3 DNA sequence: TGTGCCAGCAGTGCGGGACATAGAGAAAAACTGTTTTTT. Translation gives CASSAGHREKLFF.

This clonotype was counted a few times. The V call is TRBV2, the J call TRBJ2-1; weak D call: TRBD2 (7 bases). Germline-derived CDR1 and CDR2 are SNHLY and FYNNEI. This CDR3 contains 16 residues. V shed 11 bases and J shed 0 bases, with 20 bases lying between them. The CDR3 region is CASDEGGGSSYNEQFF. The CDR3 region has the DNA TGTGCCTCCGACGAGGGGGGGGGCAGCTCCTACAATGAGCAGTTCTTC.

This clonotype was picked up a small number of times. V is TRBV5-1 and J is TRBJ2-5, with 8 bases identical to TRBD1. This CDR3 comprises 15 residues. V trimming: 0 bases; J trimming: 5 bases; junction bases outside the gene matches: 6. Germline assignment: CDR1 SGHRS and CDR2 YFSETQ. The CDR3 loop is CASSLAAGGRETQYF. DNA of the CDR3: TGCGCCAGCAGCTTGGCCGCAGGGGGCAGGGAGACCCAGTACTTC.

The chain couples TRBV20-1 to TRBJ1-1; TRBD1 matches 7 bases. The CDR3 covers 14 residues. V lost 3 bases and J lost 1; bases outside the gene matches: 5. Germline CDR1 and CDR2: DFQATT and SNEGSKA (reference sequence). Here the CDR3 reads CSASPGQRNTEAFF. CDR3 DNA: TGCAGTGCTAGTCCGGGACAGAGGAACACTGAAGCTTTCTTT.

Many counts were recorded for this clonotype. The chain has TRBV7-2 and TRBJ2-4; 16 nucleotides agree with TRBD2. This CDR3 contains 16 residues. The V gene's germline CDR1 is SGHTA and CDR2 FQGNSA. The junction had 13 bases not matched to a gene; V was cut back by 5 bases and J by 15 bases. CDR3: CASSEEGTSGGARSYF. The CDR3 coding sequence is TGTGCCAGCAGCGAGGAGGGGACTAGCGGGGGGGCCCGTTCGTACTTC.

This clonotype was recorded many times. CDR3 in amino acids: CASSGTGDSGELFF. The CDR3 DNA reads as TGTGCCAGCTCCGGGACAGGGGATTCGGGGGAGCTGTTTTTT. The chain has TRBV6-4 and TRBJ2-2; 10 nucleotides align to TRBD1. The germline gives CDR1 MRHNA, CDR2 SNTAGT. The CDR3 consists of 14 residues. The V gene end was trimmed by 8 bases and the J gene end by 8 bases; junction bases not matched to a gene: 8.

This clonotype was recorded at least ten times. The chain employs TRBV6-6 and TRBJ1-3, with no clear D. CDR3 size: 15 residues. Trimming shortened V by 5 bases and J by 2 bases, and 13 bases separated the two germline ends. The germline V gene encodes CDR1 MNHNY and CDR2 SVGAGI (reference sequence). The CDR3 region has the DNA TGTGCCAGCAGTCCCCCGACGGATACTGGAAACACCATATATTTT. It is translated as CASSPPTDTGNTIYF.

There are many counts of this clonotype. The rearrangement joins TRBV10-3 to TRBJ1-3, with a possible D match to TRBD1 (5 bases). Trimming took 7 bases from V and 0 from J, leaving 13 bases between them. CDR3 size: 15 residues. Germline lookup yields CDR1 ENHRY and CDR2 SYGVKD. This CDR3 is CAITSGDTSGNTIYF. CDR3 in DNA: TGTGCCATCACTTCGGGGGATACCTCTGGAAACACCATATATTTT.

This clonotype occurred many times. The chain's CDR3 is CASSPTSIYNEQFF. CDR3 nucleotides: TGTGCCAGCTCACCCACATCCATCTACAATGAGCAGTTCTTC. This chain connects TRBV18 to TRBJ2-1; D is unclear. V was cut by 3 bases and J by 3 bases, with 9 bases left in between. The CDR3 runs to 14 residues. Per germline, CDR1 KGHSH and CDR2 LQKENI.

To note about this clonotype: This could be a read error, since a much larger clone is one nucleotide away. J is TRBJ2-4 and V is TRBV13; the D is unclear. The CDR3 extends over 14 amino acids. Germline lookup yields CDR1 PRHDT and CDR2 FYEKMQ (reference sequence). The V and J ends lost 0 bases and 1 base respectively, with 4 bases between them. CDR3 in amino acids: CASSLGRAKNIQYF. The CDR3 DNA is TGTGCCAGCAGCTTAGGCAGGGCCAAAAACATTCAGTACTTC.

This clonotype was seen more than once but under ten times. This chain links TRBV29-1 with TRBJ1-1; D gene ambiguous. V was clipped by 7 bases and J by 2 bases, with 11 bases between them. The germline V gene has CDR1 SQVTM and CDR2 ANQGSEA. There are 12 residues in the CDR3. The CDR3 DNA follows: TGCAGCGCCTCACTAAGAAACACTGAAGCTTTCTTT. Translated, it gives CSASLRNTEAFF.

This clonotype was counted at least ten times. CDR3: CASSYPEALTDTQYF. In nucleotides, the CDR3 is TGTGCCAGCAGTTACCCGGAAGCGTTGACAGATACGCAGTATTTT. The genes are TRBV6-6 and TRBJ2-3; D not certain. Between the trimmed V and J ends, which lost 2 bases and 3 bases, there was a span of 12 bases. There are 15 residues in the CDR3. CDR1 is MNHNY, CDR2 SVGAGI, per germline (reference sequence).

The V call is TRBV12-3 or TRBV12-4, the J call TRBJ1-2, with 9 positions matching TRBD1. The CDR3 consists of 15 residues. V was pared by 3 bases and J by 7 bases, with 9 bases of the junction left unmatched. The CDR3 sequence is CASSFSGQGKGGYTF. The CDR3 region has the DNA TGTGCCAGCAGTTTTAGCGGACAGGGGAAAGGTGGCTACACCTTC.

V gene TRBV6-2 or TRBV6-3 combines with J gene TRBJ1-1; the D is unclear. In germline, CDR1 is MNHEY, CDR2 SVGEGT. The length of the CDR3 is 14 residues. V dropped 4 bases and J dropped 4 bases, with 13 bases sitting between them. CDR3 nucleotides: TGTGCCAGCAGTTCCGGGATCGGAGGCACTGAAGCTTTCTTT. Its protein is CASSSGIGGTEAFF.

This clonotype occurred many times. The chain carries TRBV7-9 and TRBJ2-7; 12 bases match TRBD2. The CDR3 has 15 residues. Trimming at V came to 4 bases and at J to 7 bases, leaving 8 bases not matched to a gene. Germline V gives CDR1 SEHNR, CDR2 FQNEAQ (reference sequence). CDR3 nucleotides: TGTGCCAGCAGCTCCCGGACTAGCGGGGCTCGTGAGCAGTACTTC. Its translation is CASSSRTSGAREQYF. Drawing the rest from reference TRBV7-9 and TRBJ2-7, the complete variable domain is DTGVSQNPRHKITKRGQNVTFRCDPISEHNRLYWYRQTLGQGPEFLTYFQNEAQLEKSRLLSDRFSAERPKGSFSTLEIQRTEQGDSAMYLCASSSRTSGAREQYFGPGTRLTVT.

This clonotype turned up a few times. V usage is TRBV13 and J usage is TRBJ2-1; D gene ambiguous. V shed 0 bases and J shed 7 bases, with 7 bases lying between them. Germline-derived CDR1 and CDR2 are PRHDT and FYEKMQ (reference sequence). The CDR3 covers 13 residues. The CDR3 sequence is CASSLGATNEQFF. The CDR3 nucleotides are TGTGCCAGCAGCTTAGGAGCGACTAATGAGCAGTTCTTC. The full variable domain, its missing parts supplied by reference TRBV13 and TRBJ2-1, is AAGVIQSPRHLIKEKRETATLKCYPIPRHDTVYWYQQGPGQDPQFLISFYEKMQSDKGSIPDRFSAQQFSDYHSELNMSSLELGDSALYFCASSLGATNEQFFGPGTRLTVL.

In its sample, this clonotype was seen a few times. This chain connects TRBV5-1 to TRBJ2-1, with D uncertain. CDR1 and CDR2 (germline): SGHRS, YFSETQ. V lost 1 base to trimming and J lost 10 bases, with 9 bases between them. This CDR3 has 12 amino acids. CDR3 loop: CASSLWESEQFF. In DNA, the CDR3 is TGCGCCAGCAGCTTGTGGGAATCGGAGCAGTTCTTC.

This sequence joins TRBV20-1 and TRBJ1-5; 8 bases fit TRBD1. Trimming removed 7 bases from V and 1 base from J; junction bases left unmatched: 3. The germline gives CDR1 DFQATT, CDR2 SNEGSKA (reference sequence). This CDR3 is built from 13 residues. The CDR3 sequence is CSVTGGSNQPQHF. CDR3 nucleotides: TGCAGTGTCACAGGGGGAAGCAATCAGCCCCAGCATTTT.

The table lists this clonotype with a few counts. V is TRBV4-3 and J is TRBJ1-2; a weak D match, TRBD1 (5 bases). The CDR3 loop spans 14 amino acids. Per the germline V gene, CDR1 is LGHNA and CDR2 is YSLEER. V was trimmed by 1 base and J by 6 bases, leaving 12 bases between them. CDR3 amino acids: CASSQAQGNHGYTF. The DNA for the CDR3 is TGCGCCAGCAGCCAAGCCCAGGGAAACCATGGCTACACCTTC.

The CDR3 sequence: CSASSGQGVQPQHF. The CDR3 region has the DNA TGCAGTGCTAGCTCGGGACAGGGAGTTCAGCCCCAGCATTTT. The rearrangement joins TRBV20-1 to TRBJ1-5; 9 bases map to TRBD1. The trim removed 3 bases at V and 6 bases at J, leaving 6 bases unmatched. There are 14 residues in the CDR3. In germline, CDR1 is DFQATT, CDR2 SNEGSKA (reference sequence).

V is TRBV12-5 and J is TRBJ1-1, with D hard to call. CDR1 is LGHNT, CDR2 FRNRAP, per germline. V was cut by 0 bases and J by 1 base, with 9 bases left in between. The CDR3 runs 15 residues. CDR3 region: CASGLVLGPNTEAFF. CDR3 bases: TGTGCTAGTGGTTTGGTACTAGGACCGAACACTGAAGCTTTCTTT.

This clonotype was observed a few times. CDR3 in DNA: TGTGCCAGCAGTTCCCCAATCGGGAGTCTCAATCAGCCCCAGCATTTT. Translating gives CASSSPIGSLNQPQHF. The V gene is TRBV12-3 or TRBV12-4, the J gene TRBJ1-5; D gene unclear. V lost 4 bases to trimming and J lost 3 bases, with 16 bases between them. The CDR3 consists of 16 residues.

Note on this clonotype: The junction does not match germline at one end; this may be a read error. The V call is TRBV27, the J call TRBJ2-5, with TRBD1 identical over 12 bases. This CDR3 contains 12 residues. Per the germline V gene, CDR1 is MNHEY and CDR2 is SMNVEV (reference sequence). This chain's CDR3 is CASSRDRGRLDF. Here the CDR3 DNA reads TGTGCCAGCAGTCGGGACAGGGGGCGTCTGGACTTC.

This clonotype was picked up many times. The chain has TRBV5-4 and TRBJ2-7, with 8 bases fitting TRBD2. Germline CDR1 and CDR2: SGHNT and YYREEE (reference sequence). The CDR3 is 14 amino acids. With 4 bases clipped from V and 3 bases from J, the junction kept 6 bases outside the gene matches. The CDR3 nucleotides are TGTGCCAGCAGCCCGGGACTAGGGAGCTACGAGCAGTACTTC. Its protein is CASSPGLGSYEQYF.

This clonotype appeared a few times. This chain joins TRBV6-1 and TRBJ1-4, with unresolved D. Germline V gene sequence: CDR1 MNHNS, CDR2 SASEGT. The CDR3 is 16 residues long. Trimming left V 0 bases short and J 5 bases short, with 13 bases between. The CDR3 DNA reads as TGTGCCAGCAGTGAAGCCAAAACAGAATTCAATGAAAAACTGTTTTTT. This codes for CASSEAKTEFNEKLFF.

This clonotype was seen many times. The chain recombines TRBV11-2 with TRBJ2-2; either TRBD1 or TRBD2 may supply D (6 bases each). Germline lookup yields CDR1 SGHAT and CDR2 FQNNGV. CDR3 length equals 18 residues. V dropped 5 bases and J dropped 4 bases, with 23 bases sitting between them. The CDR3 region has the DNA TGTGCCAGCAGCGGGACTGAACTGCAGGGGTCAGCCACCGGGGAGCTGTTTTTT. Its protein is CASSGTELQGSATGELFF. The entire variable domain, with the rest obtained from reference TRBV11-2 and TRBJ2-2, is as follows: EAGVAQSPRYKIIEKRQSVAFWCNPISGHATLYWYQQILGQGPKLLIQFQNNGVVDDSQLPKDRFSAERLKGVDSTLKIQPAKLEDSAVYLCASSGTELQGSATGELFFGEGSRLTVL.

In this sample, this clonotype turned up a few times. V usage is TRBV6-2 or TRBV6-3 and J usage is TRBJ2-3; TRBD2 agrees at 11 bases. Germline CDR1 MNHEY, CDR2 SVGEGT. Trimming at V came to 5 bases and at J to 0 bases, leaving 10 bases not matched to a gene. The CDR3 spans 18 residues. DNA of the CDR3: TGTGCCAGCAGTGTTACGACTAGCGGGGACGCTAGCACAGATACGCAGTATTTT. It is translated as CASSVTTSGDASTDTQYF.

This chain links TRBV3-1 with TRBJ1-2; a possible D gene is TRBD1 (5 bases). CDR1 and CDR2 (germline): LGHDT, YNNKEL (reference sequence). The CDR3 sequence is 16 residues long. V gave up 4 bases and J gave up 8 bases, with 23 bases separating them. In DNA form, the CDR3 reads TGTGCCAGCAGCCCCATCCTATCTTCGACAGAGTTCGGCTACACCTTC. It specifies CASSPILSSTEFGYTF.